These 12 T cell receptor beta chains were all obtained from the same sample, sequenced in a study of CD8+CD57+ T cells in acquired aplastic anemia. Genomic DNA, the template, was used for profiling of the TCR beta VDJ and CDR3. MiXCR, run by TCRdb on the reads, gives a single entry per CDR3 protein. The sample has 98,000 or so distinct CDR3 sequences; around 50% are singletons. The source material was sorted CD4+, CD8+, or CD8+CD57+ T cells (not recorded which) from PBMCs. The receptors stem from a human donor in good health, serving as a control.

In its sample, this clonotype was seen many times. This chain links TRBV7-2 with TRBJ1-2; TRBD1 is a possible D gene (6 bases). Germline CDR1 SGHTA, CDR2 FQGNSA. V dropped 4 bases and J dropped 3 bases, with 18 bases sitting between them. The CDR3 extends over 16 amino acids. This chain's CDR3 is CASSSNPGHRYYGYTF. In DNA form, the CDR3 reads TGTGCCAGCAGCTCCAACCCGGGACACCGATACTATGGCTACACCTTC.

This chain connects TRBV10-3 to TRBJ2-7; 8 bases map to TRBD2. Looked up from germline, CDR1 is ENHRY and CDR2 is SYGVKD. V gave up 4 bases and J gave up 1 base; unmatched junction bases: 9. This CDR3 comprises 16 residues. The CDR3 DNA is TGTGCCATCAGTGGTTTTACTAGCGGAACATCCTACGAGCAGTACTTC. Protein: CAISGFTSGTSYEQYF.

Many counts were recorded for this clonotype. This chain joins TRBV5-5 and TRBJ2-7; D perhaps matches TRBD1 (7 bases). Between the trimmed V and J ends, which lost 0 bases and 3 bases, there was a span of 10 bases. CDR3 length: 14 amino acids. The germline V gene encodes CDR1 SGHKS and CDR2 YYEKEE (reference sequence). CDR3 sequence: CASSLAGGGYEQYF. DNA for the CDR3: TGTGCCAGCAGCTTGGCAGGGGGAGGCTACGAGCAGTACTTC.

This clonotype was counted only a few times. V and J are TRBV27 and TRBJ1-2; D is perhaps TRBD1 (5 bases). Trimming took 0 bases from V and 4 from J, leaving 9 bases between them. The CDR3 is 14 amino acids. In germline, CDR1 is MNHEY, CDR2 SMNVEV (reference sequence). CDR3 DNA: TGTGCCAGCAGTTTATCGGCAGGGACCTATGGCTACACCTTC. Amino acid sequence: CASSLSAGTYGYTF.

This clonotype occurred once. The chain combines TRBV2 with TRBJ1-2, with 7 bases identical to TRBD1. The junction had 8 bases not matched to a gene; V was cut back by 5 bases and J by 5 bases. The CDR3 contains 14 residues. Per the germline V gene, CDR1 is SNHLY and CDR2 is FYNNEI. The CDR3 coding sequence is TGTGCCAGCAGTTCCAAGACAGGGAGTTATGGCTACACCTTC. Its protein product is CASSSKTGSYGYTF. Looking up the rest from reference TRBV2 and TRBJ1-2 gives the full variable domain: EPEVTQTPSHQVTQMGQEVILRCVPISNHLYFYWYRQILGQKVEFLVSFYNNEISEKSEIFDDQFSVERPDGSNFTLKIRSTKLEDSAMYFCASSSKTGSYGYTFGSGTRLTVV.

Concerning this clonotype itself: This may arise from a read error, as a much more abundant clone is one base away. This chain connects TRBV7-3 to TRBJ2-1; 8 nucleotides line up with TRBD1. The germline gives CDR1 SGHTA, CDR2 FQGTGA. This CDR3 region has 17 residues. The CDR3, as DNA: TGTGCCAGCAGCTTAGGTAAGTCGTCCAGGGGGCGAAATGAGCAGTCCTTC. Amino acid sequence: CASSLGKSSRGRNEQSF.

This clonotype was counted only a few times. The V and J genes are TRBV15 and TRBJ2-3, with D tentatively TRBD1 (6 bases). V was trimmed by 0 bases and J by 4 bases, leaving 8 bases between them. The germline V gene encodes CDR1 LNHNV and CDR2 YYDKDF (reference sequence). The CDR3 totals 14 residues. CDR3 sequence reads: CATSRDRGPDTQYF. The CDR3 nucleotides read TGTGCCACCAGCAGAGACAGGGGACCAGATACGCAGTATTTT.

This clonotype was detected only once. V gene TRBV5-5 combines with J gene TRBJ2-7; D is perhaps TRBD1 or TRBD2 (5 bases each). The CDR3 runs to 13 residues. Between the trimmed V and J ends, which lost 2 bases and 7 bases, there was a span of 13 bases. Germline values: CDR1 SGHKS, CDR2 YYEKEE (reference sequence). In DNA form, the CDR3 reads TGTGCCAGCAGCTTAGATTTGAGGGGAGAGCAGTACTTC. Its translation is CASSLDLRGEQYF.

This clonotype was seen a handful of times. Possible read error: a much larger clone is one base away. The rearrangement joins TRBV20-1 to TRBJ1-1; the D is unclear. Germline values: CDR1 DFQATT, CDR2 SNEGSKA (reference sequence). This CDR3 spans 17 amino acids. In DNA form, the CDR3 reads TGCGGTGCTAGAGACAATATAAAAAACTTGGGGAACACTGAAGCTTTCTTT. Its translation is CGARDNIKNLGNTEAFF.

V gene TRBV7-9 combines with J gene TRBJ2-1; D remains unclear. V was cut by 6 bases and J by 7 bases, with 4 bases left in between. The germline V gene has CDR1 SEHNR and CDR2 FQNEAQ (reference sequence). The CDR3 runs to 10 residues. CDR3 nucleotides: TGTGCCAGCAGTATAAATGAGCAGTTCTTC. Translated: CASSINEQFF.

CDR3 DNA: TGTGCCAGCAGCCACGACAGCTATGGCTACACCTTC. Its translation: CASSHDSYGYTF. This sequence joins TRBV14 and TRBJ1-2, with D possibly TRBD1 on 5 matching bases. V was cut by 3 bases and J by 4 bases, with 6 bases left in between. Germline V gene data show CDR1 as SGHDN and CDR2 as FVKESK. CDR3 length equals 12 residues.

In this sample, this clonotype turned up a few times. A much larger clone sits a single nucleotide away, making a read error possible. The chain combines TRBV5-1 with TRBJ2-5; D remains unclear. Trimming cost V 5 bases and J 2 bases, with 16 bases left between them. Germline V CDR1 and CDR2: SGHRS, YFSETQ. The CDR3 loop spans 15 amino acids. In nucleotides, the CDR3 is TGCGCCAGCAGACAGTTGGGAACTGAGCAAGAGACCCAGTACTTC. Translated, it gives CASRQLGTEQETQYF.